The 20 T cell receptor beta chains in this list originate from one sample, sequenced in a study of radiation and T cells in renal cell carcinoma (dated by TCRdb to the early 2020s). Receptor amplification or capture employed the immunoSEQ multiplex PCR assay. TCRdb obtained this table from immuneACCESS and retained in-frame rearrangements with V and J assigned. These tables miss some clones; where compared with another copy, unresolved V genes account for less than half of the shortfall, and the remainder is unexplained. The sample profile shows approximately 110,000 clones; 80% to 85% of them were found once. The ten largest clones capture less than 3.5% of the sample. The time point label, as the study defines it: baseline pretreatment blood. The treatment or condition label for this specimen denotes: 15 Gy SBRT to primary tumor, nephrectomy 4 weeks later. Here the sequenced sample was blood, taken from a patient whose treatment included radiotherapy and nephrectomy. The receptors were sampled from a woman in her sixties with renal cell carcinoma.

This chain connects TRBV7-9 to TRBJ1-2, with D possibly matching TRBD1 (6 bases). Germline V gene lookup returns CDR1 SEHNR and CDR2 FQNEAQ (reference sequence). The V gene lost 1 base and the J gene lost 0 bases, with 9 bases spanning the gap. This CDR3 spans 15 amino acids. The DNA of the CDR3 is TGTGCCAGCAGCTTAGACAGGGACTCTAACTATGGCTACACCTTC. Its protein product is CASSLDRDSNYGYTF. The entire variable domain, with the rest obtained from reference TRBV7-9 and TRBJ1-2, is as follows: DTGVSQNPRHKITKRGQNVTFRCDPISEHNRLYWYRQTLGQGPEFLTYFQNEAQLEKSRLLSDRFSAERPKGSFSTLEIQRTEQGDSAMYLCASSLDRDSNYGYTFGSGTRLTVV.

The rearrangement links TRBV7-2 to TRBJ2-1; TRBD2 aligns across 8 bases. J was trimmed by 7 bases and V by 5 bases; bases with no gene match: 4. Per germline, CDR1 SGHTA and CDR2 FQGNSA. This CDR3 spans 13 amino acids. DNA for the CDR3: TGTGCCAGCAGCCTCCGGGGGGGTAATGAGCAGTTCTTC. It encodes CASSLRGGNEQFF.

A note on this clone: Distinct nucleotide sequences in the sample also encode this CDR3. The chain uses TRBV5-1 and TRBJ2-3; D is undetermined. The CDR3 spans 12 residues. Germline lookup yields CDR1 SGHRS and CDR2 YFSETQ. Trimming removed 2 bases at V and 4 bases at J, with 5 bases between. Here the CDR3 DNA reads TGCGCCAGCAGCTTTTCCGCAGATACGCAGTATTTT. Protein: CASSFSADTQYF.

The CDR3 DNA follows: TGTGCCAGTAGTAAGGCCCCCAATGAGCAGTTCTTC. It is translated as CASSKAPNEQFF. This chain links TRBV19 with TRBJ2-1; D is uncertain. Germline V CDR1 and CDR2: LNHDA, SQIVND (reference sequence). V was cut by 4 bases and J by 6 bases, with 7 bases left in between. The CDR3 has 12 residues.

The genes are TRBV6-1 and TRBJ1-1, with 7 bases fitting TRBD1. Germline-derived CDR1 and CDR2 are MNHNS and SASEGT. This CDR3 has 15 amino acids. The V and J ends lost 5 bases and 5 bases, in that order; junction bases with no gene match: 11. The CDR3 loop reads CASSLPQGVATEAFF. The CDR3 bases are TGTGCCAGCAGTTTGCCGCAGGGGGTGGCTACTGAAGCTTTCTTT.

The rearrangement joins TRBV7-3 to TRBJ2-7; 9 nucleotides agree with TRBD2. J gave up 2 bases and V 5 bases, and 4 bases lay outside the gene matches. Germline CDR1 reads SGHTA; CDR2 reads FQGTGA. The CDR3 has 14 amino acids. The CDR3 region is CASSPSGKAYEQYF. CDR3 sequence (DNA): TGTGCCAGCAGCCCTAGCGGGAAAGCCTACGAGCAGTACTTC.

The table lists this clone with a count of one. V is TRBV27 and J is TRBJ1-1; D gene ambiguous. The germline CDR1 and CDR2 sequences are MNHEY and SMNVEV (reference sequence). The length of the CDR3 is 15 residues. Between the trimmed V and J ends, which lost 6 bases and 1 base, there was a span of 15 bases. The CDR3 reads CASRKTQTTNTEAFF. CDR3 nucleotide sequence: TGTGCCAGCAGAAAGACCCAGACTACGAACACTGAAGCTTTCTTT.

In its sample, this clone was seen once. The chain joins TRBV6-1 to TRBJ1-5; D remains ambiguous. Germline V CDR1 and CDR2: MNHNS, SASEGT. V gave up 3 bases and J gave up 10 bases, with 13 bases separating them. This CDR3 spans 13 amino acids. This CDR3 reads CASSDQLPRPQHF. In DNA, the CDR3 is TGTGCCAGCAGTGACCAGCTCCCCCGTCCCCAGCATTTT.

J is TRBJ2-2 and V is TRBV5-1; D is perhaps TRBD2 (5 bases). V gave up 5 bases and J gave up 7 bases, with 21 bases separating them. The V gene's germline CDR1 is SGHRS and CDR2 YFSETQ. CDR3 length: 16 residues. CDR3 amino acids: CASSALGSVAGGELFF. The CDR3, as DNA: TGCGCCAGCAGTGCTTTAGGTTCCGTTGCGGGCGGGGAGCTGTTTTTT.

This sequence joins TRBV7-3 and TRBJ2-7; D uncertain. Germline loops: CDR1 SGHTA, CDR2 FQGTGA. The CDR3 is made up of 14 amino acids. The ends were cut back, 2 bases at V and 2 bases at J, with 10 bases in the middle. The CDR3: CASSLGTAPYEQYF. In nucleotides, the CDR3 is TGTGCCAGCAGCTTAGGCACAGCCCCCTACGAGCAGTACTTC.

The CDR3 protein is CASSEGPGKWYEQYF. The CDR3 DNA is TGTGCCAGCAGTGAAGGGCCAGGGAAGTGGTACGAGCAGTACTTC. The chain employs TRBV6-1 and TRBJ2-7, with D possibly being TRBD1 (5 bases). Germline V lookup: CDR1 MNHNS, CDR2 SASEGT. The CDR3 sequence is 15 residues long. V gave up 1 base and J gave up 4 bases, with 14 bases separating them.

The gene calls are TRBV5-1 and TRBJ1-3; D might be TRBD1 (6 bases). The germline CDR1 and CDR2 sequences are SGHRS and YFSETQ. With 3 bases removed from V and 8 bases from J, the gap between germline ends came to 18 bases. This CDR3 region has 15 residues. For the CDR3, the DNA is TGCGCCAGCAGCTCAGGATCGACAGGTCTCGACACCATATATTTT. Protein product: CASSSGSTGLDTIYF. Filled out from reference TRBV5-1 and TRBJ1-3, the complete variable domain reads KAGVTQTPRYLIKTRGQQVTLSCSPISGHRSVSWYQQTPGQGLQFLFEYFSETQRNKGNFPGRFSGRQFSNSRSEMNVSTLELGDSALYLCASSSGSTGLDTIYFGEGSWLTVV.

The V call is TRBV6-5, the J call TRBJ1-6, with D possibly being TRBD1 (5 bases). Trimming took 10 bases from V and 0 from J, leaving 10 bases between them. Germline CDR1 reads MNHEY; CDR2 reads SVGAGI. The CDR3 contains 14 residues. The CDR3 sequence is CATLDSSYNSPLHF. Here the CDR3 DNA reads TGTGCCACCCTTGACAGCTCCTATAATTCACCCCTCCACTTT.

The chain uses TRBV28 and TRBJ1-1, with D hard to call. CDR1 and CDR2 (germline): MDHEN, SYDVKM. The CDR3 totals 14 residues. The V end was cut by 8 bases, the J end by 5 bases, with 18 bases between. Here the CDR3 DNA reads TGTGCCAGCTCTTCCCCGGCGGGTGGGACTGAAGCTTTCTTT. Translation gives CASSSPAGGTEAFF.

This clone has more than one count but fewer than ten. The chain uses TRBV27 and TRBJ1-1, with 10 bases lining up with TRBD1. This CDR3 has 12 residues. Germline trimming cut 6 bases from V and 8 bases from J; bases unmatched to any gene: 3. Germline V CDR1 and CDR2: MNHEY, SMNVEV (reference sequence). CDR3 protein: CASRTGGEEAFF. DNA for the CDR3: TGTGCCAGCAGGACAGGGGGCGAGGAAGCTTTCTTT.

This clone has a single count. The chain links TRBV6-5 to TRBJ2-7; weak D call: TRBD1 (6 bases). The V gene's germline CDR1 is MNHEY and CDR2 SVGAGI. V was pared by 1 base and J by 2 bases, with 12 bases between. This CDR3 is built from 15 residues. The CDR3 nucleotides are TGTGCCAGCAGTTACTTCGGGACACTACCCTACGAGCAGTACTTC. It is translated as CASSYFGTLPYEQYF.

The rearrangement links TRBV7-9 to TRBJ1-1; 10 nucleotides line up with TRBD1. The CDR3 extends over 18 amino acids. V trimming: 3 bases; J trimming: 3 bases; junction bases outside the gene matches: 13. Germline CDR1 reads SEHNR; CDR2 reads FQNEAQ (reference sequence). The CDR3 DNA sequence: TGTGCCAGCAGCTTCCACGGGACAGGGGCGATGGGTGACACTGAAGCTTTCTTT. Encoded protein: CASSFHGTGAMGDTEAFF.

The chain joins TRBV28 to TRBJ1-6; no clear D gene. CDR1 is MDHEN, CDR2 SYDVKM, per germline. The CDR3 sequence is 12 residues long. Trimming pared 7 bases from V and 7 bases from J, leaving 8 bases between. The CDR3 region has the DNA TGTGCCAGCACCCACCTGAATTCACCCCTCCACTTT. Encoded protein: CASTHLNSPLHF.

The CDR3: CASSLGGNTIYF. DNA of the CDR3: TGTGCCAGCAGCTTAGGAGGGAACACCATATATTTT. The rearrangement joins TRBV7-8 to TRBJ1-3; D call uncertain. This CDR3 contains 12 residues. V was pared by 1 base and J by 7 bases, with 5 bases between. Germline V gives CDR1 SGHVS, CDR2 FQNEAQ.

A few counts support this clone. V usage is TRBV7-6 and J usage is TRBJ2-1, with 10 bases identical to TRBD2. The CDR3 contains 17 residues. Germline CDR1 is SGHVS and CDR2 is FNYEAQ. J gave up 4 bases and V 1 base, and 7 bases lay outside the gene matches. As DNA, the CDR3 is TGTGCCAGCAGCTTAGTGGCTAGCGGGGGAGTATACAATGAGCAGTTCTTC. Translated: CASSLVASGGVYNEQFF.